This entry lists 26 T cell receptor beta chains sequenced from one sample in a study of blood T cell repertoires in COVID-19. Only in-frame clones appear in the TCRdb table, and some are missing; sequencing was by immunoSEQ multiplex PCR. Of around 180,000 clones detected, 70% to 90% appear once; the ten largest clones hold about 2.7%. Material: peripheral blood. These receptors all come from a man aged 40-49 years with active or convalescent COVID-19.

J is TRBJ2-7 and V is TRBV7-8; no firm D call. Germline lookup yields CDR1 SGHVS and CDR2 FQNEAQ. CDR3 size: 14 residues. Between the trimmed V and J ends, which lost 8 bases and 0 bases, there was a span of 14 bases. The DNA for the CDR3 is TGTGCCAGCGCCGCCCAGATAGCCTCCTACGAGCAGTACTTC. This encodes CASAAQIASYEQYF.

The chain joins TRBV7-9 to TRBJ2-1, with D tentatively TRBD2 (6 bases). V lost 5 bases and J 7 bases, leaving 12 bases between the germline ends. This CDR3 comprises 13 residues. Looked up from germline, CDR1 is SEHNR and CDR2 is FQNEAQ (reference sequence). The CDR3 DNA is TGTGCCAGCAGCCCGCGGGGTCCGAATGAGCAGTTCTTC. This translates into CASSPRGPNEQFF.

The V gene is TRBV9, the J gene TRBJ1-2; D is perhaps TRBD1 (6 bases). Trimming shortened V by 8 bases and J by 2 bases, and 13 bases separated the two germline ends. CDR3 length equals 13 residues. Germline V gene data show CDR1 as SGDLS and CDR2 as YYNGEE. The CDR3 is CASRDTRNYGYTF. Here the CDR3 DNA reads TGTGCCAGTCGGGACACCCGAAACTATGGCTACACCTTC.

The V gene is TRBV19, the J gene TRBJ1-1; the D gene is possibly TRBD1 (6 bases). The CDR3 totals 12 residues. Germline V CDR1 and CDR2: LNHDA, SQIVND (reference sequence). With 7 bases removed from V and 12 bases from J, the gap between germline ends came to 18 bases. For the CDR3, the DNA is TGTGCCAGTACCACAGGCGGGGGCGGCACTTTCTTT. Translating it yields CASTTGGGGTFF.

A few counts support this clone. The chain joins TRBV19 to TRBJ1-6, with 8 bases lining up with TRBD1. The ends lost 5 bases at V and 10 bases at J; junction bases unmatched: 10. There are 15 residues in the CDR3. The germline CDR1 and CDR2 sequences are LNHDA and SQIVND (reference sequence). The CDR3 region is CASSPPGQGYSPLHF. Written as DNA, the CDR3 is TGTGCCAGTAGTCCTCCAGGACAGGGCTACTCACCCCTCCACTTT.

This rearrangement joins TRBV7-3 to TRBJ2-7, with D maybe TRBD1 (5 bases). CDR3 length equals 13 residues. Germline CDR1 and CDR2: SGHTA and FQGTGA. Trimming left V 3 bases short and J 3 bases short, with 9 bases between. The CDR3 loop is CASSFSQGYEQYF. DNA for the CDR3: TGTGCCAGCAGCTTTTCCCAGGGCTACGAGCAGTACTTC.

The chain links TRBV10-2 to TRBJ2-1; D gene unclear. The germline V and J ends were trimmed by 10 bases and 3 bases, with 16 bases remaining between them. The CDR3 totals 14 residues. Germline CDR1 and CDR2: WSHSY and SAAADI. The CDR3 sequence: CATGPVVSYNEQFF. In DNA form, the CDR3 reads TGCGCCACAGGCCCCGTTGTGAGCTACAATGAGCAGTTCTTC.

This rearrangement joins TRBV5-1 to TRBJ2-2; a weak D match, TRBD2 (5 bases). The CDR3 runs to 14 residues. The V end was cut by 7 bases, the J end by 0 bases, with 10 bases between. Germline-derived CDR1 and CDR2 are SGHRS and YFSETQ. The CDR3 coding sequence is TGCGCCAGCTCAGGAGGTTCGAACACCGGGGAGCTGTTTTTT. Its protein product is CASSGGSNTGELFF.

The rearrangement links TRBV5-1 to TRBJ1-1; D ambiguous. The CDR3 totals 13 residues. Trimming shortened V by 6 bases and J by 4 bases, and 13 bases separated the two germline ends. Per germline, CDR1 SGHRS and CDR2 YFSETQ. The CDR3 bases are TGCGCCAGCACCCTGGGCGTCGGCACTGAAGCTTTCTTT. Protein product: CASTLGVGTEAFF.

This chain joins TRBV5-1 and TRBJ1-2, with D perhaps matching TRBD1 (5 bases). Trimming left V 0 bases short and J 7 bases short, with 13 bases between. Germline assignment: CDR1 SGHRS and CDR2 YFSETQ. There are 14 residues in the CDR3. CDR3 sequence: CASSLGGPDSGYTF. CDR3 bases: TGCGCCAGCAGCTTGGGGGGCCCCGACTCTGGCTACACCTTC.

DNA of the CDR3: TGTGCCAGCCACGGGGGTGGCGCTAATGAAAAACTGTTTTTT. Its translation is CASHGGGANEKLFF. The chain couples TRBV2 to TRBJ1-4; tentative D call: TRBD1 (5 bases). Trimming left V 8 bases short and J 3 bases short, with 13 bases between. Looked up from germline, CDR1 is SNHLY and CDR2 is FYNNEI. This CDR3 is built from 14 residues.

This clone has more than one count but fewer than ten. The rearrangement uses TRBV7-9 and TRBJ1-5, with 8 positions matching TRBD1. The trim removed 5 bases at V and 3 bases at J, leaving 6 bases unmatched. From germline, CDR1 is SEHNR and CDR2 FQNEAQ (reference sequence). This CDR3 spans 15 amino acids. The CDR3 bases are TGTGCCAGCAGCACAAGGACAGGGATCAATCAGCCCCAGCATTTT. Translated: CASSTRTGINQPQHF.

The gene calls are TRBV6-1 and TRBJ1-3, with unresolved D. Germline V CDR1 and CDR2: MNHNS, SASEGT. The V end lost 3 bases, the J end lost 2 bases, and 11 bases lay between the germline ends. The CDR3 has 15 residues. CDR3 loop: CASSESAGTGNTIYF. As DNA, the CDR3 is TGTGCCAGCAGTGAGAGTGCCGGGACTGGAAACACCATATATTTT.

The chain is built from TRBV9 and TRBJ2-7; 8 nucleotides agree with TRBD2. V lost 0 bases, J lost 3 bases, and 5 bases stayed unmatched. CDR1 is SGDLS, CDR2 YYNGEE, per germline. This CDR3 is 15 amino acids long. CDR3 sequence: CASSVAAGVSYEQYF. CDR3 DNA: TGTGCCAGCAGCGTAGCAGCGGGGGTTAGCTACGAGCAGTACTTC.

This chain connects TRBV5-6 to TRBJ1-2, with TRBD1 matching 7 bases. The CDR3 covers 14 residues. V gave up 5 bases and J gave up 4 bases; unmatched junction bases: 8. Germline CDR1 reads SGHDT; CDR2 reads YYEEEE. CDR3 amino acids: CASRPGTAGYGYTF. In nucleotides, the CDR3 is TGTGCCAGCAGACCCGGGACAGCAGGCTATGGCTACACCTTC.

The chain uses TRBV3-1 (or the pseudogene TRBV3-2) and TRBJ2-3, with D possibly TRBD2 on 7 matching bases. Germline V CDR1 and CDR2: LGHDT, YNNKEL (reference sequence). CDR3 length: 20 residues. V lost 4 bases and J lost 2, with 28 bases in between. Here the CDR3 reads CASSPRVGGRRRPHTDTQYF. Here the CDR3 DNA reads TGTGCCAGCAGCCCCCGGGTGGGGGGGCGCAGAAGACCCCACACAGATACGCAGTATTTT.

The V and J genes are TRBV11-2 and TRBJ1-1; 8 bases line up with TRBD1. This CDR3 has 16 residues. The V gene end was trimmed by 3 bases and the J gene end by 1 base; junction bases not matched to a gene: 7. Germline V gene lookup returns CDR1 SGHAT and CDR2 FQNNGV. CDR3 sequence reads: CASSLIRDRTNTEAFF. CDR3 nucleotide sequence: TGTGCCAGCAGCTTGATCCGGGACAGGACGAACACTGAAGCTTTCTTT.

The chain recombines TRBV7-2 with TRBJ1-6; the D is unclear. Germline V gene data show CDR1 as SGHTA and CDR2 as FQGNSA. Trimming pared 6 bases from V and 10 bases from J, leaving 22 bases between. This CDR3 region has 16 residues. CDR3 residues: CASSLGSVPGGSPLHF. CDR3 bases: TGTGCCAGCAGTCTCGGCTCCGTCCCGGGAGGGTCACCCCTCCACTTT.

The chain joins TRBV19 to TRBJ2-1; D is possibly TRBD1 (5 bases). Germline CDR1 and CDR2: LNHDA and SQIVND (reference sequence). This CDR3 contains 11 residues. V was pared by 8 bases and J by 4 bases, with 6 bases between. CDR3 amino acids: CASQGYNEQFF. CDR3 bases: TGTGCCAGTCAGGGTTACAATGAGCAGTTCTTC.

The chain uses TRBV18 and TRBJ1-4; TRBD1 agrees at 7 bases. The V and J ends lost 3 bases and 8 bases, in that order; junction bases with no gene match: 12. Per the germline V gene, CDR1 is KGHSH and CDR2 is LQKENI. The CDR3 sequence is 16 residues long. The CDR3 sequence is CASSPGTALLSEKLFF. The DNA for the CDR3 is TGTGCCAGCTCACCCGGGACAGCCTTGTTGTCGGAAAAACTGTTTTTT.

This clone has a single count. The CDR3 DNA reads as TGTGCCAGCAGCTTAGCAGGTCAAGGTGAAGCTTTCTTT. The encoded protein is CASSLAGQGEAFF. The rearrangement uses TRBV7-3 and TRBJ1-1; D gene uncertain. CDR1 SGHTA and CDR2 FQGTGA come from the germline V gene. Trimming cost V 2 bases and J 7 bases, with 11 bases left between them. The CDR3 runs to 13 residues.

The table lists this clone with a count of one. This specimen includes other DNA sequences encoding the same CDR3. The gene calls are TRBV19 and TRBJ1-5; TRBD1 agrees at 7 bases. J was trimmed by 2 bases and V by 2 bases; bases with no gene match: 0. The CDR3 is 14 residues long. Germline lookup yields CDR1 LNHDA and CDR2 SQIVND (reference sequence). The DNA for the CDR3 is TGTGCCAGTAGTATACAGGGGGGCAATCAGCCCCAGCATTTT. Residues: CASSIQGGNQPQHF.

The chain couples TRBV6-6 to TRBJ2-1, with a tentative D call TRBD2 (5 bases). Trimming removed 4 bases at V and 3 bases at J, with 10 bases between. Germline-derived CDR1 and CDR2 are MNHNY and SVGAGI (reference sequence). CDR3 length: 14 amino acids. Written as DNA, the CDR3 is TGTGCCAGCAGTTGGCTGAGGGACTACAATGAGCAGTTCTTC. Protein sequence: CASSWLRDYNEQFF.

The genes are TRBV12-3 or TRBV12-4 and TRBJ1-1, with no clear D. V was pared by 5 bases and J by 11 bases, with 18 bases between. CDR3 length equals 13 residues. The CDR3 spells CASSNVRTGEAFF. The DNA for the CDR3 is TGTGCCAGCAGTAACGTAAGGACGGGAGAGGCTTTCTTT.

The sample holds one count of this clone. The rearrangement links TRBV6-2 or TRBV6-3 to TRBJ1-5, with TRBD1 matching over 10 bases. J gave up 4 bases and V 4 bases, and 13 bases lay outside the gene matches. CDR1 is MNHEY, CDR2 SVGEGT, per germline. The CDR3 is 18 amino acids. In DNA form, the CDR3 reads TGTGCCAGCAGTTTTAAATGGACAGGGGGGTACGGTAATCAGCCCCAGCATTTT. Translated: CASSFKWTGGYGNQPQHF.

The chain recombines TRBV6-5 with TRBJ1-1; 10 bases map to TRBD1. With V trimmed by 2 bases and J by 6 bases, 6 bases remained unmatched. Germline values: CDR1 MNHEY, CDR2 SVGAGI. This CDR3 contains 15 residues. For the CDR3, the DNA is TGTGCCAGCAGTTACGGGACAGGGGAAATCCCTGAAGCTTTCTTT. It is translated as CASSYGTGEIPEAFF.